These T cell receptor beta chains were read from a single sample in a study of shared clonotypes between healthy human individuals. Profiled with immunoSEQ multiplex PCR; TCRdb holds only in-frame clones, not every one. In the table there are 170,000 or so clones, 66% of which are singletons. Sample: memory CD4+ T cells sorted from blood. The receptors here all came from a man under 40 in good health. The CDR3 runs from the conserved cysteine through the conserved F or W. Fields, in order: V gene, D gene, clone size, J gene, CDR3 protein, CDR3 DNA. D genes are given only for firm matches. Not all rows give a size; the values are once, few, many and, for expanded clones, a class.

TRBV28	TRBD1	-	TRBJ2-7	CASSLRFPGQFNYEQYF	TGTGCCAGCAGCTTACGTTTTCCGGGACAGTTTAACTACGAGCAGTACTTC
TRBV15	TRBD2	-	TRBJ2-5	CATSSFKTSSGRSQETQYF	TGTGCCACCAGCAGTTTTAAAACCTCTAGCGGGAGGTCCCAAGAGACCCAGTACTTC
TRBV7-2	-	-	TRBJ2-3	CASSLHFSRTDTQYF	TGTGCCAGCAGCTTACATTTTTCCCGCACAGATACGCAGTATTTT
TRBV4-3	-	once	TRBJ1-1	CASSQDSRLVTEAFF	TGCGCCAGCAGCCAAGATAGTCGCTTGGTAACTGAAGCTTTCTTT
TRBV6-5	-	-	TRBJ1-1	CASSGYRNTEAFF	TGTGCCAGCAGTGGGTACAGGAACACTGAAGCTTTCTTT
TRBV18	TRBD1	-	TRBJ2-7	CASSPSLGTGGEQYF	TGTGCCAGCTCACCATCCCTCGGGACAGGGGGCGAGCAGTACTTC
TRBV7-2	TRBD2	-	TRBJ2-3	CASSYQTSGIADTQYF	TGTGCCAGCAGCTATCAGACTAGCGGGATCGCAGATACGCAGTATTTT
TRBV5-4	TRBD2	-	TRBJ2-1	CASSLALAGGLANEQFF	TGTGCCAGCAGCTTGGCCCTGGCGGGAGGCTTAGCGAATGAGCAGTTCTTC
TRBV18	-	once	TRBJ2-7	CASPVGFSVGPIPPDYEQYF	TGTGCCAGCCCAGTGGGGTTCAGCGTGGGCCCGATACCCCCCGATTACGAGCAGTACTTC
TRBV28	TRBD1	few	TRBJ2-1	CASRPGQGGDNEQFF	TGTGCCAGCAGACCTGGACAGGGGGGGGACAATGAGCAGTTCTTC
TRBV5-5	TRBD2	few	TRBJ2-2	CASSWLGGSGTTGELFF	TGTGCCAGCAGCTGGCTCGGGGGTAGCGGGACCACCGGGGAGCTGTTTTTT
TRBV28	TRBD2	-	TRBJ2-7	CASKQSGTYEQYF	TGTGCCAGCAAACAGAGCGGGACTTACGAGCAGTACTTC
TRBV25-1	-	-	TRBJ2-3	CASSVELGRESTDTQYF	TGTGCCAGCAGTGTTGAATTGGGCAGAGAAAGCACAGATACGCAGTATTTT
TRBV5-1	-	-	TRBJ1-1	CASKLQGMNTEAFF	TGCGCCAGCAAGCTCCAGGGTATGAACACTGAAGCTTTCTTT
TRBV5-1	-	few	TRBJ2-7	CASSFDRAYEQYF	TGCGCCAGCAGCTTCGACAGAGCCTACGAGCAGTACTTC
TRBV7-8	TRBD2	-	TRBJ2-7	CASSLVGLARGEQYF	TGTGCCAGCAGCTTAGTCGGACTAGCGAGGGGCGAGCAGTACTTC
TRBV2	TRBD2	-	TRBJ2-2	CASSASGLAATGELFF	TGTGCCAGCAGTGCCAGTGGGCTAGCGGCCACCGGGGAGCTGTTTTTT
TRBV11-2	-	-	TRBJ2-5	CASSLARGQGYQETQYF	TGTGCCAGCAGCTTAGCTCGGGGGCAGGGGTACCAAGAGACCCAGTACTTC
TRBV18	TRBD1	-	TRBJ2-3	CASSPDRVRADTQYF	TGTGCCAGCTCACCCGACAGGGTTCGCGCAGATACGCAGTATTTT
TRBV5-1	-	-	TRBJ2-7	CASGQGGSSYEQYF	TGCGCCAGCGGCCAGGGGGGCAGCTCCTACGAGCAGTACTTC
TRBV5-1	TRBD2	-	TRBJ2-2	CASSAGLASLIGELFF	TGCGCCAGCAGCGCGGGACTAGCGAGCCTTATCGGGGAGCTGTTTTTT
TRBV4-1	TRBD2	few	TRBJ2-3	CASSSQFGTSHVTQYF	TGCGCCAGCAGCTCCCAATTCGGGACTAGTCATGTAACGCAGTATTTT
TRBV7-2	TRBD1	-	TRBJ2-1	CASSSGQGKWEQFF	TGTGCCAGCAGCTCGGGACAGGGAAAGTGGGAGCAGTTCTTC
TRBV7-9	TRBD2	-	TRBJ2-2	CASNPKRTSFSGELFF	TGTGCCAGCAACCCGAAAAGGACTAGCTTTTCCGGGGAGCTGTTTTTT
TRBV11-3	-	once	TRBJ1-2	CASSSLGVKVHGYTF	TGTGCCAGCAGCTCGTTAGGAGTTAAAGTTCATGGCTACACCTTC
TRBV6-5	-	-	TRBJ2-3	CASSGYTQYF	TGTGCCAGCAGTGGGTATACGCAGTATTTT
TRBV7-6	TRBD1	few	TRBJ2-1	CASSLFQGENEQFF	TGTGCCAGCAGCTTATTTCAGGGGGAGAATGAGCAGTTCTTC
TRBV5-1	TRBD1	-	TRBJ2-7	CASSRNRGSYEQYF	TGCGCCAGCAGCAGAAACAGGGGTTCCTACGAGCAGTACTTC
TRBV5-4	-	-	TRBJ2-4	CASSLGTGGKNIQYF	TGTGCCAGCAGCTTGGGGACCGGGGGCAAAAACATTCAGTACTTC